This T cell receptor (beta chain) was obtained from a study of read filtering for tumor transcriptome and immune sequencing. Study at large: The cohort had about 16 men and some 13 women aged about 47 to 80, mean about 70 years.

Molecular barcoded adaptors covering alpha/delta and beta/gamma chains were used on roughly 400 ng RNA. TCRdb redid the calling of the reads with MiXCR, one entry per CDR3 protein. The sample lists tens of thousands of distinct CDR3 sequences; approximately 19% were seen once. Overall study results and limits: This fraction held mixed bone marrow immune cells after CD138-negative sorting. Single-read clonotypes: roughly four fifths of IR-seq clonotypes (roughly 3.2% of reads), almost 75% of RNA-seq clonotypes (less than 50% of reads).

The sample holds many counts of this clonotype. Its antigen is currently unknown. V was shortened by 6 bases and J by 0 bases, with 20 bases between the two germline ends. The germline V gene has CDR1 MNHNY and CDR2 SVGAGI (reference sequence). The CDR3 has 17 amino acids. This chain joins TRBV6-6 and TRBJ1-1; no definite D call. The TCR comes from a donor aged 40 or over with multiple myeloma. The sequencing input was a population of CD138-negative cells sorted from bone marrow. This CDR3 reads CASRPLEASGVNTEAFF. The CDR3 DNA sequence: TGTGCCAGCAGACCTCTCGAGGCCTCTGGGGTGAACACTGAAGCTTTCTTT.